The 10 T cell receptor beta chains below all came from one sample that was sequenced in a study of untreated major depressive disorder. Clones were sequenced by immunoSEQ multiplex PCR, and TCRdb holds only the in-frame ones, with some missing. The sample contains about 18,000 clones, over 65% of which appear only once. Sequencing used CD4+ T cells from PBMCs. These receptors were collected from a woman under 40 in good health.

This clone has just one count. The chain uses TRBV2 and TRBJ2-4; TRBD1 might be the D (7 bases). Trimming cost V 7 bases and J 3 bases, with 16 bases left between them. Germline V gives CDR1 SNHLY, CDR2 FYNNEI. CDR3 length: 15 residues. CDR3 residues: CASKGAGLDKNIQYF. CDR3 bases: TGTGCCAGCAAGGGGGCGGGGTTGGACAAAAACATTCAGTACTTC.

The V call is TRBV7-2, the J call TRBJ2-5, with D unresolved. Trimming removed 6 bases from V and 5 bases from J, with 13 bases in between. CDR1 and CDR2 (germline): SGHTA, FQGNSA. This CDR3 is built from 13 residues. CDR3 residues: CASSREIAETQYF. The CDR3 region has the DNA TGTGCCAGCAGTCGAGAGATAGCTGAGACCCAGTACTTC.

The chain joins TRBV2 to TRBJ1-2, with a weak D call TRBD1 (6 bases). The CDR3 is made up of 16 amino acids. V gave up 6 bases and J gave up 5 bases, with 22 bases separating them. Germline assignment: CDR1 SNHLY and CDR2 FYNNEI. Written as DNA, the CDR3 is TGTGCCAGCAGAGAGGGACACAGGGCCAAGATATATGGCTACACCTTC. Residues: CASREGHRAKIYGYTF.

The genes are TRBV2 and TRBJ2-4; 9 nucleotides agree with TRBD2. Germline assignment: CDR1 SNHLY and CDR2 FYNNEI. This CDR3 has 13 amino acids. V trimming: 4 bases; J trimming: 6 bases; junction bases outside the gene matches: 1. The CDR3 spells CASSVTSGNIQYF. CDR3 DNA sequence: TGTGCCAGCAGTGTGACTAGCGGAAACATTCAGTACTTC. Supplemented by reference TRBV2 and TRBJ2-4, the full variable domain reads EPEVTQTPSHQVTQMGQEVILRCVPISNHLYFYWYRQILGQKVEFLVSFYNNEISEKSEIFDDQFSVERPDGSNFTLKIRSTKLEDSAMYFCASSVTSGNIQYFGAGTRLSVL.

The CDR3 here is CASSPLAVWDTQYF. The CDR3, as DNA: TGCGCCAGCAGCCCATTAGCGGTATGGGATACGCAGTATTTT. V usage is TRBV5-1 and J usage is TRBJ2-3; TRBD2 might be the D (6 bases). The germline V gene encodes CDR1 SGHRS and CDR2 YFSETQ. V lost 4 bases and J 6 bases, leaving 15 bases between the germline ends. This CDR3 has 14 amino acids.

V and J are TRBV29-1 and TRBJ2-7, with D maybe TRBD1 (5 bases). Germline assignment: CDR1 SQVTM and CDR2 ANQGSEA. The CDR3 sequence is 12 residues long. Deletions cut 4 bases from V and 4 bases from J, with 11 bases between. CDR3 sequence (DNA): TGCAGCGTTGTCGGACAAAATTACGAGCAGTACTTC. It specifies CSVVGQNYEQYF.

CDR3 DNA: TGTGCCAGCTCACTACAACAGGGAAACACTGAAGCTTTCTTT. It specifies CASSLQQGNTEAFF. The J gene is TRBJ1-1, the V gene TRBV18; D is perhaps TRBD1 (6 bases). The CDR3 totals 14 residues. The V gene lost 4 bases and the J gene lost 2 bases, with 11 bases spanning the gap. Germline V gives CDR1 KGHSH, CDR2 LQKENI.

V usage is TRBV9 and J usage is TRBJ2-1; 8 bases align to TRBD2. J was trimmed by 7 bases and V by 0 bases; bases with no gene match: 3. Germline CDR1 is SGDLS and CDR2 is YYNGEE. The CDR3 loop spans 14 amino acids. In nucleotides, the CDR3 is TGTGCCAGCAGCGTAGGATCTAGCGGGAATGAGCAGTTCTTC. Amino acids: CASSVGSSGNEQFF.

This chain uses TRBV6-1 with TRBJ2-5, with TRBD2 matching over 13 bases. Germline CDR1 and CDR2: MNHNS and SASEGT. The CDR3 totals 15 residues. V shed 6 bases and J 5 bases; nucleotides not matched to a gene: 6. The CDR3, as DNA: TGTGCCAGCAGCCTGACTAGCGGGAGGCTCGAGACCCAGTACTTC. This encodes CASSLTSGRLETQYF.

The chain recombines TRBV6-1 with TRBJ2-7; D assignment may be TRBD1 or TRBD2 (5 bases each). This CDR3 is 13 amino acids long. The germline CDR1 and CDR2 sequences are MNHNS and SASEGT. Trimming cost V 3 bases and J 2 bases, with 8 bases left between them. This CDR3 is CASSDGGTYEQYF. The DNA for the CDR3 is TGTGCCAGCAGTGATGGGGGTACCTACGAGCAGTACTTC.